The rows below give T cell receptor beta chains drawn from one sample of a study of blood T cell repertoires in COVID-19. TCRdb's copy holds only in-frame clones and misses some; the assay was immunoSEQ multiplex PCR. Of some 120,000 clones listed, 70% to 85% are singletons. Sequences were obtained from peripheral blood. Source of these receptors: a human donor with acute or convalescent COVID-19. The donor label of this sample is uncertain. CDR3s include the opening cysteine and the closing phenylalanine or tryptophan. The D gene is left open where the match is weak. Not all rows give a size; the values are once, few, many and, for expanded clones, a class.

D | J | V | size | CDR3 | DNA
NA | TRBJ2-5 | TRBV3-1/TRBV3-2 | NA | CASSINIQETQYF | TGTGCCAGCAGCATAAACATCCAAGAGACCCAGTACTTC
NA | TRBJ2-5 | TRBV14 | NA | CASSRLTGQETQYF | TGTGCCAGCAGCCGACTGACAGGACAAGAGACCCAGTACTTC
TRBD1 | TRBJ1-4 | TRBV18 | NA | CASSPDRGADEKLFF | TGTGCCAGCTCACCTGACAGGGGCGCGGATGAAAAACTGTTTTTT
NA | TRBJ2-2 | TRBV30 | NA | CVWREQTNTGELFF | TGTGTCTGGAGAGAACAGACGAACACCGGGGAGCTGTTTTTT
TRBD1 | TRBJ1-4 | TRBV28 | NA | CASSRGGPTNEKLFF | TGTGCCAGCAGCAGAGGGGGCCCCACTAATGAAAAACTGTTTTTT
TRBD1 | TRBJ1-1 | TRBV28 | NA | CASSSSGTGDAEAFF | TGTGCCAGCAGTTCCTCCGGGACAGGGGATGCTGAAGCTTTCTTT
NA | TRBJ1-2 | TRBV19 | NA | CASSIFGGQGGYTF | TGTGCCAGTAGTATCTTCGGGGGGCAGGGTGGCTACACCTTC
TRBD1 | TRBJ2-6 | TRBV5-1 | NA | CASSLGTGTSGANVLTF | TGCGCCAGCAGCTTGGGGACAGGGACCTCTGGGGCCAACGTCCTGACTTTC
NA | TRBJ1-1 | TRBV6-2/TRBV6-3 | NA | CASSDRRPFF | TGTGCCAGCAGTGACAGGCGGCCTTTCTTT
TRBD1 | TRBJ1-4 | TRBV4-1 | once | CASSLGQGYEKLFF | TGCGCCAGCAGCCTGGGACAGGGGTATGAAAAACTGTTTTTT
NA | TRBJ2-7 | TRBV30 | NA | CAWSPWGRSYEQYF | TGTGCCTGGAGCCCCTGGGGGCGATCCTACGAGCAGTACTTC
NA | TRBJ1-1 | TRBV5-1 | NA | CASSSSGMAEAFF | TGCGCCAGCAGCTCCTCAGGGATGGCTGAAGCTTTCTTT
TRBD2 | TRBJ2-5 | TRBV7-3 | NA | CASGRTSGAGETQYF | TGTGCCAGCGGACGGACTAGCGGGGCAGGAGAGACCCAGTACTTC